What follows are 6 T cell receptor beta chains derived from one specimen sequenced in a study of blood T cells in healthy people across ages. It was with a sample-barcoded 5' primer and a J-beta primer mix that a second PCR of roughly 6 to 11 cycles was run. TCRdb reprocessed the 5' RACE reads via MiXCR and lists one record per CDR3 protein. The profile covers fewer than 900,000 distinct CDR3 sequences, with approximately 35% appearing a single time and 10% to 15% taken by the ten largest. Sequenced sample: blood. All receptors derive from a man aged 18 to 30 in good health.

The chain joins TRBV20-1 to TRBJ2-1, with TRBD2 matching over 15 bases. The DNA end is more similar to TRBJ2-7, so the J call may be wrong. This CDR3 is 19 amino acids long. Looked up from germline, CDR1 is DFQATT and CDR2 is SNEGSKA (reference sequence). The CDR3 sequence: CSARGTSGGAGPSYNEQYF. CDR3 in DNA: TGCAGTGCTAGAGGGACTAGCGGGGGGGCCGGGCCCTCCTACAATGAGCAGTACTTC.

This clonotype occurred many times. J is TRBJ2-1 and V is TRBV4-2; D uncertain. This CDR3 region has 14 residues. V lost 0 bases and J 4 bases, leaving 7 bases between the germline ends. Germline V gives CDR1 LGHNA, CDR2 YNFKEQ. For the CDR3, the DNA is TGTGCCAGCAGCCAAGATCGTGGGTACAATGAGCAGTTCTTC. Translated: CASSQDRGYNEQFF.

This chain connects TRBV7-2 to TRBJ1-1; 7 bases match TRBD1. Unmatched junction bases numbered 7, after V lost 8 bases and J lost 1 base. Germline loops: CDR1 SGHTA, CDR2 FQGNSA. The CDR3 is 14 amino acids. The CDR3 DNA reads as TGTGCCAGCGGCCCCCGACAGGGGAACACTGAAGCTTTCTTT. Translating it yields CASGPRQGNTEAFF.

In DNA, the CDR3 is TGTGCCAGCAGCCTAGAGTCGGCGCCCCAGCATTTT. It codes for CASSLESAPQHF. The chain is built from TRBV6-2 or TRBV6-3 and TRBJ1-5, with D unresolved. CDR1 is MNHEY and CDR2 is SVGEGT in the germline V gene. V lost 6 bases and J 9 bases, leaving 12 bases between the germline ends. CDR3 length: 12 residues.

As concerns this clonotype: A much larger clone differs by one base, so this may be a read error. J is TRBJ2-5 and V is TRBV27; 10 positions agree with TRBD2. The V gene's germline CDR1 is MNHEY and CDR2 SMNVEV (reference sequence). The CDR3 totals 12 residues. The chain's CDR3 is CTSSQGLAKQYF. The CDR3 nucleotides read TGTACCAGCAGTCAGGGACTAGCGAAGCAGTACTTC.

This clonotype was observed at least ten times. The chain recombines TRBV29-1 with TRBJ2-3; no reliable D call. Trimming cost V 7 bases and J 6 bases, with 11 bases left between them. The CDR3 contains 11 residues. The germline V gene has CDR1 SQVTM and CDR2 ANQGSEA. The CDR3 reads CSAKEVDTQYF. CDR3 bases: TGCAGCGCCAAGGAAGTGGATACGCAGTATTTT.